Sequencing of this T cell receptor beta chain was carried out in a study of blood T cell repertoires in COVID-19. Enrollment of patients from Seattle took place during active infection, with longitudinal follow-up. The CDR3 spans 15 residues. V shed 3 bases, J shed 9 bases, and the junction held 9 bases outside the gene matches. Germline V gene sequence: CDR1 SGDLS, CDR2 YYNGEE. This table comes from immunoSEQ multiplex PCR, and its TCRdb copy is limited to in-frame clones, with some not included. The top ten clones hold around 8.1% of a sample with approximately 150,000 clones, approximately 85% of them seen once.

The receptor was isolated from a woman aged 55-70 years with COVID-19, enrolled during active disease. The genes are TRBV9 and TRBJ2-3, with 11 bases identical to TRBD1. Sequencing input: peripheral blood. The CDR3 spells CASSALGGQGVTQYF. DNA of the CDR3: TGTGCCAGCAGCGCCTTAGGGGGACAGGGGGTCACGCAGTATTTT.